This record looks at one T cell receptor beta chain sequence and its context. This sample was included in a study of cytomegalovirus exposure and HLA in healthy donors. This CDR3 spans 15 amino acids. Germline assignment: CDR1 LNHDA and CDR2 SQIVND (reference sequence). Trimming cost V 1 base and J 6 bases; bases outside gene matches: 4. The primer mix had 60 Vbeta and 13 Jbeta primers. Repertoires were generated with immunoSEQ multiplex PCR, while TCRdb's copy carries only in-frame clones and drops some. This table lists some 31,000 clones. Sequenced: PBMCs. The clonotype comes from a woman in her forties in good health and CMV-seropositive. The rearrangement joins TRBV19 to TRBJ2-1; 9 bases are shared with TRBD2. CDR3 nucleotides: TGTGCCAGTAGTATAGGGCTAGCGGGATTCAATGAGCAGTTCTTC. Protein sequence: CASSIGLAGFNEQFF.